Listed here is a single T cell receptor (beta chain). Its specificity is not known. The data were obtained in a study of T cell responses to AZD1222 COVID-19 vaccine. Overall study results and limits: Variant regions that are unmutated are reportedly the target of nearly half of spike-specific TCRs. White British ancestry dominated among donors, who included more females, and clonal diversity was possibly underestimated. Spike-spanning, vaccine-associated CD4 TCRs were dominant at 160-218 and 743-854.

It was second doses at about 4 or about 12 weeks that were pooled. The CDR3 length is 17 residues. Trimming at V came to 7 bases and at J to 0 bases, leaving 14 bases not matched to a gene. The repertoire was sequenced with immunoSEQ multiplex PCR; TCRdb's copy has only in-frame clones and lacks some. There are about 73,000 clones in the sample; about 91% occur only once, and 9.3% lies in the top ten. The chain combines TRBV23-1 with TRBJ2-7; 8 positions agree with TRBD1. TRBV23-1 is labeled an ORF, and its function is uncertain. The TCR sequence derives from an adult who received the AZD1222 COVID-19 vaccine. The sequences come from peripheral blood, collected 28 days after the second AZD1222 dose. Here the CDR3 DNA reads TGCGCCAGCACCACGCGTCGGGGACAGGTTCCCTCCTACGAGCAGTACGTC. Translated: CASTTRRGQVPSYEQYV.